This T cell receptor beta chain was captured by sequencing in a study of T-cell reconstitution after alpha-beta-depleted transplantation in children. The CDR3 is 11 amino acids. Trimming shortened V by 2 bases and J by 8 bases, and 4 bases separated the two germline ends. Germline assignment: CDR1 SGHTA and CDR2 FQGNSA. Preparing the TCRbeta library involved the use of unique molecular identifiers. TCRdb analysed the PCR reads with MiXCR anew, one entry per CDR3 protein. The sample includes 200,000 to 300,000 distinct CDR3 sequences, over 20% seen only once; the top ten take about 2.6%. Findings and caveats of the study: Reportedly, alpha-beta T cells present about two months post-transplant originated from several hundred expanded clones of graft origin. Hyperexpanded clones declined; after one year, newly produced T cells mostly supplied diversity. There were some patients whose high TCRbeta diversity at day 60 came from surviving recipient T cells and thymic progenitors.

This clonotype was seen ten or more times. Its specificity is not known. The sample consisted of PBMCs, taken before TCRalphabeta/CD19-depleted stem cell transplant. The receptor was derived from a girl aged 2-15 years with Fanconi anemia, due to receive a stem cell transplant. This chain joins TRBV7-2 and TRBJ2-1; D is undetermined. This CDR3 reads CASSLLYEQFF. As DNA, the CDR3 is TGTGCCAGCAGCTTATTGTATGAGCAGTTCTTC.